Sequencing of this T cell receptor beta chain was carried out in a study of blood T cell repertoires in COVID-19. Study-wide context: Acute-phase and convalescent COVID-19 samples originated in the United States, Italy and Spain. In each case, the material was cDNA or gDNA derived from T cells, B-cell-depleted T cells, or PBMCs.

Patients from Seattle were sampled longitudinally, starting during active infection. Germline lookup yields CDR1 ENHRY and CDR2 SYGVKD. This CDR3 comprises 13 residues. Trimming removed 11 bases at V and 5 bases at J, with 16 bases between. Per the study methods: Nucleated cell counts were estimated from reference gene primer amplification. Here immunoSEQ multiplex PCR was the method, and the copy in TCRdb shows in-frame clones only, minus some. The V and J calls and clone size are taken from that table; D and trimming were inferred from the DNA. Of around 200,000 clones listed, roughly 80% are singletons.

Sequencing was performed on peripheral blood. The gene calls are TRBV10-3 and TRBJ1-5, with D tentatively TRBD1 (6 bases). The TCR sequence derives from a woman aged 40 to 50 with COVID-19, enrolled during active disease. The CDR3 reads CAASRGFDQPQHF. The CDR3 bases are TGTGCCGCCTCTAGGGGGTTCGATCAGCCCCAGCATTTT.